This T cell receptor (beta chain) emerged from a study of shared clonotypes between healthy human individuals. About the research overall: The people who gave samples were a couple of women and a few men aged 18 to 49.

V was pared by 0 bases and J by 1 base, with 9 bases between. This CDR3 comprises 15 residues. CDR1 and CDR2 from the germline V gene are LNHDA and SQIVND (reference sequence). The authors sequenced unsorted PBMC DNA on ten immunoSEQ deep assay plates. The repertoire was sequenced with immunoSEQ multiplex PCR; TCRdb's copy has only in-frame clones and lacks some. This table holds a few hundred thousand clones, roughly 79% found once. This clone was seen once. V and J are TRBV19 and TRBJ1-1, with D tentatively TRBD1 (5 bases). The sample consisted of PBMCs. The receptor comes from a woman in her 40s in good health. Some clones in this sample may be carry-over from other donors' samples. The chain's CDR3 is CASSIDGTENTEAFF. CDR3 sequence (DNA): TGTGCCAGTAGTATAGACGGGACGGAGAACACTGAAGCTTTCTTT.